One sample yielded the 8 T cell receptor beta chains listed below, sequenced in a study of vaccination and CD4 T cells after COVID-19. The treatment was: approximately nine-day PBMC culture with coronavirus spike peptide pools or control peptides (ViraFEST assay). The Oncomine TCR Beta short-read assay was applied to DNA of cultured CD4+ T cells. Via MiXCR, TCRdb re-called the PCR reads, giving one row per CDR3 protein. The table has some 14,000 distinct CDR3 sequences, 74% seen once. These receptors' targets are unknown. The sample was CD4+ T cells from blood, cultured in vitro. These TCRs come from a human donor who had recovered from COVID-19.

The chain joins TRBV20-1 to TRBJ2-5; 7 nucleotides line up with TRBD1. V lost 4 bases and J lost 3; bases outside the gene matches: 8. Germline assignment: CDR1 DFQATT and CDR2 SNEGSKA (reference sequence). The CDR3 has 14 residues. CDR3 sequence (DNA): TGCAGTGCTACCACCGGGACAGCTAAAGAGACCCAGTACTTC. This sequence encodes CSATTGTAKETQYF.

This clonotype was detected a few times. The gene calls are TRBV20-1 and TRBJ1-2; no reliable D call. V dropped 5 bases and J dropped 0 bases, with 16 bases sitting between them. Germline-derived CDR1 and CDR2 are DFQATT and SNEGSKA (reference sequence). The CDR3 covers 15 residues. CDR3 in amino acids: CSADSRSVTNYGYTF. The CDR3 DNA is TGCAGTGCTGACTCACGGTCCGTCACTAACTATGGCTACACCTTC.

The J gene is TRBJ2-5, the V gene TRBV9; unclear D gene. V lost 0 bases to trimming and J lost 4 bases, with 4 bases between them. There are 12 residues in the CDR3. Germline loops: CDR1 SGDLS, CDR2 YYNGEE. CDR3 residues: CASSVGGETQYF. For the CDR3, the DNA is TGTGCCAGCAGCGTAGGTGGAGAGACCCAGTACTTC.

A single count supports this clonotype. This sequence joins TRBV29-1 and TRBJ1-2; 7 bases agree with TRBD1. The V gene end was trimmed by 5 bases and the J gene end by 4 bases; junction bases not matched to a gene: 4. Germline-derived CDR1 and CDR2 are SQVTM and ANQGSEA. The CDR3 has 12 residues. CDR3 nucleotides: TGCAGCGTTTATGGGACAGTCTATGGCTACACCTTC. Amino acids: CSVYGTVYGYTF.

The chain is built from TRBV7-9 and TRBJ2-1; 7 bases agree with TRBD2. Unmatched junction bases numbered 13, after V lost 5 bases and J lost 6 bases. The CDR3 covers 16 residues. The germline gives CDR1 SEHNR, CDR2 FQNEAQ (reference sequence). The CDR3 DNA follows: TGTGCCAGCAGCCGTTTAGGCGGGAGAAGGGTCAATGAGCAGTTCTTC. Amino acid sequence: CASSRLGGRRVNEQFF.

J is TRBJ2-5 and V is TRBV12-5; 11 positions agree with TRBD1. CDR3 length: 16 amino acids. Germline-derived CDR1 and CDR2 are LGHNT and FRNRAP. J lost 4 bases, V lost 1 base, and 5 bases had no gene match. CDR3 in amino acids: CASGLGGTGGRETQYF. The CDR3 DNA is TGTGCTAGTGGTTTGGGAGGGACAGGGGGTAGAGAGACCCAGTACTTC.

This clonotype came up once. V gene TRBV20-1 combines with J gene TRBJ2-5, with 10 bases lining up with TRBD2. V lost 4 bases to trimming and J lost 5 bases; unmatched junction nucleotides: 13. Germline CDR1 and CDR2: DFQATT and SNEGSKA (reference sequence). This CDR3 is 16 amino acids long. The CDR3 bases are TGCAGTGCTATATCTAGCGGGAGTGGAGGAAGGGAGACCCAGTACTTC. It codes for CSAISSGSGGRETQYF.

V usage is TRBV28 and J usage is TRBJ1-2; no definite D call. The length of the CDR3 is 12 residues. Germline CDR1 reads MDHEN; CDR2 reads SYDVKM. The V end lost 6 bases, the J end lost 10 bases, and 15 bases lay between the germline ends. The CDR3 loop reads CASSLPTRSYTF. The CDR3 DNA reads TGTGCCAGCAGCCTCCCGACAAGATCCTACACCTTC.